This TCR beta chain was identified during a study of blood T cell repertoires in COVID-19. As concerns this clone: Lacking the conserved final phenylalanine or tryptophan, this CDR3 likely reflects a read error. No DNA is shown, since the ends of the CDR3 on it are uncertain; the CDR3 is the one TCRdb lists.

Germline lookup yields CDR1 SGDLS and CDR2 YYNGEE. Termini included, the CDR3 measures 11 amino acids. Libraries were prepared by immunoSEQ multiplex PCR; TCRdb keeps only in-frame clonotypes and omits some of them. Among about 98,000 clones listed, about 80% were seen once. The sequence was collected from a man between 60 and 75 years old with acute or convalescent COVID-19. The chain is built from TRBV9 and TRBJ1-2. Material for sequencing was peripheral blood. The CDR3 reads CASSAGGGTLN.